The source of this TCR beta chain is a study of T cells after yellow fever vaccination. V lost 2 bases, J lost 5 bases, and 13 bases lay in between. There are 15 residues in the CDR3. This clonotype was counted many times. Antigen specificity is unknown. TCRdb re-called the 5' RACE reads through MiXCR, storing one row per CDR3 protein. The repertoire holds 150,000 or so distinct CDR3 sequences, approximately 9.9% seen once, with roughly 40% in the top ten. Study-level findings and limits: The booster saw the reappearance of most primary-vaccination clones (around 96% CD4, 80% to 90% CD8).

The sample in question was CD8+ T cells sorted from PBMCs, obtained 45 days after the yellow fever booster vaccination. The TCR originated in a young man who received the YFV17D yellow fever vaccine. The chain carries TRBV12-3 or TRBV12-4 and TRBJ1-5; the D gene is possibly TRBD1 (6 bases). The CDR3 DNA sequence: TGTGCCAGCAGTTTATTGCCAGGGGTTGATCAGCCCCAGCATTTT. Translated: CASSLLPGVDQPQHF.